Described below is a single T cell receptor beta chain sequence and its context. The data derive from a study of blood T cell repertoires in COVID-19. Study information: Samples taken during acute and convalescent COVID-19 were collected in the United States, Italy and Spain.

This CDR3 spans 14 amino acids. In the study's own analysis: Counts of nucleated cells, estimated from reference gene primer amplification, were obtained. Assay: immunoSEQ multiplex PCR; the TCRdb copy retains only in-frame clones and omits some. That table supplies the V and J calls and clone size; D and trimming were determined from the DNA. The sample records about 120,000 clones, approximately 80% being singletons. The chain couples TRBV21-1 to TRBJ1-2; TRBD1, the D gene given by the table, was not confirmed from the DNA. TRBV21-1 is a pseudogene segment. This sequence was found in a woman aged 80 or over with acute or convalescent COVID-19. The sample comprised peripheral blood. The CDR3 DNA follows: TGTGCCAGCAGCAAAGGGACAGGGGGAAATGGCTACACCTTC. Amino acids: CASSKGTGGNGYTF.